The rows below give T cell receptor beta chains drawn from one sample of a study of cytomegalovirus exposure and HLA in healthy donors. TCRdb keeps only in-frame clones here, not all; method: immunoSEQ multiplex PCR. This sample yields some 180,000 clones, of which about four fifths are seen a single time; just under 3% belongs to the top ten. The sequenced sample was PBMCs. Source of these receptors: a male donor in good health and CMV-seronegative. Both conserved end residues are part of each CDR3. Fields, in order: V gene, D gene, clone size, J gene, CDR3 protein, CDR3 DNA. A D gene is named only where the DNA matches it firmly. Expanded clones get a size class; other rows say once, few or many, or leave the size out.

>TRBV15|.|.|TRBJ1-5
CATSSRANQPQHF
TGTGCCACCAGCAGCAGGGCCAATCAGCCCCAGCATTTT
>TRBV9|TRBD1|.|TRBJ2-1
CASSMTGSPPDEQFF
TGTGCCAGCAGCATGACAGGGTCCCCCCCAGATGAGCAGTTCTTC
>TRBV30|.|.|TRBJ1-1
CAWSLQRPNTEAFF
TGTGCCTGGAGCCTTCAGAGGCCTAACACTGAAGCTTTCTTT
>TRBV7-2|TRBD2|.|TRBJ2-7
CASSSNPGTSVEQYF
TGTGCCAGCAGCTCTAACCCCGGGACTAGTGTCGAGCAGTACTTC
>TRBV7-2|.|.|TRBJ2-1
CASSPRGTADEQFF
TGTGCCAGCAGCCCCCGCGGGACGGCGGATGAGCAGTTCTTC
>TRBV5-1|.|few|TRBJ2-6
CASSLTGTSGANVLTF
TGCGCCAGCAGCTTGACAGGGACCTCTGGGGCCAACGTCCTGACTTTC
>TRBV18|.|.|TRBJ1-5
CASSQMDTLYSNQPQHF
TGTGCCAGCTCACAAATGGACACGCTCTATAGCAATCAGCCCCAGCATTTT
>TRBV6-5|TRBD1|.|TRBJ2-7
CASRGGTGGYEQYF
TGTGCCAGCAGGGGAGGGACAGGGGGCTACGAGCAGTACTTC
>TRBV6-6|TRBD1|.|TRBJ1-5
CASSYSMDRGNQPQHF
TGTGCCAGCAGTTACTCGATGGACAGGGGTAATCAGCCCCAGCATTTT
>TRBV9|.|.|TRBJ1-6
CASSVEGEGRYNSPLHF
TGTGCCAGCAGCGTAGAAGGGGAAGGGCGATATAATTCACCCCTCCACTTT
>TRBV9|.|once|TRBJ2-3
CASSVLTSTDTQYF
TGTGCCAGCAGCGTTCTGACTAGCACAGATACGCAGTATTTT
>TRBV9|.|.|TRBJ2-1
CASSASRGEQFF
TGTGCCAGCAGCGCCTCCCGGGGGGAGCAGTTCTTC
>TRBV7-2|TRBD1|.|TRBJ1-2
CASSAGQVLQGYTF
TGTGCCAGCAGCGCGGGACAGGTCTTACAGGGCTACACCTTC
>TRBV30|TRBD1|.|TRBJ1-6
CAWTISGGSNSPLHF
TGTGCCTGGACCATTTCAGGGGGGAGTAATTCACCCCTCCACTTT
>TRBV2|TRBD1|once|TRBJ2-1
CAIPRGTDSYNEQFF
TGTGCCATCCCAAGGGGGACAGACTCCTACAATGAGCAGTTCTTC
>TRBV27|TRBD1|few|TRBJ2-7
CASRQTGGYEQYF
TGTGCCAGCAGACAAACAGGGGGCTACGAGCAGTACTTC
>TRBV27|TRBD2|.|TRBJ2-1
CASSLPLAGLYNEQFF
TGTGCCAGCAGTCTTCCACTAGCGGGACTTTACAATGAGCAGTTCTTC
>TRBV5-1|TRBD1|.|TRBJ1-4
CASSPQGAGNEKLFF
TGCGCCAGCAGCCCTCAGGGGGCTGGGAATGAAAAACTGTTTTTT
>TRBV15|.|.|TRBJ1-5
CATSRDRSSNQPQHF
TGTGCCACCAGCAGAGATAGAAGCAGCAATCAGCCCCAGCATTTT
>TRBV6-6|.|.|TRBJ2-7
CASSPGHSYEQYF
TGTGCCAGCAGCCCGGGACACTCCTACGAGCAGTACTTC
>TRBV5-4|TRBD2|.|TRBJ2-2
CASSLPSGNTGELFF
TGTGCCAGCAGCTTGCCTAGCGGTAACACCGGGGAGCTGTTTTTT
>TRBV29-1|TRBD1|.|TRBJ1-1
CSVYEGARTEAFF
TGCAGCGTTTATGAGGGGGCGAGGACCGAAGCTTTCTTT
>TRBV4-2|.|.|TRBJ1-5
CASSQDPWTESNQPQHF
TGTGCCAGCAGCCAAGACCCGTGGACAGAGTCAAATCAGCCCCAGCATTTT
>TRBV28|.|.|TRBJ1-1
CASLRRGAEAFF
TGTGCCAGCTTAAGGAGGGGCGCTGAAGCTTTCTTT
>TRBV27|TRBD2|.|TRBJ2-7
CASSFRASGYEQYF
TGTGCCAGCAGTTTTAGGGCTAGCGGTTACGAGCAGTACTTC
>TRBV6-5|TRBD2|.|TRBJ2-3
CANSYAGGRGDTQYF
TGTGCCAACAGTTACGCGGGAGGGCGTGGAGATACGCAGTATTTT
>TRBV9|.|.|TRBJ2-4
CASSVGGPDIQYF
TGTGCCAGCAGCGTCGGGGGGCCGGACATTCAGTACTTC
>TRBV30|TRBD2|.|TRBJ2-3
CAWVPPGLSSNTQYF
TGTGCCTGGGTTCCGCCGGGACTAAGCTCGAATACGCAGTATTTT
>TRBV2|TRBD1|.|TRBJ1-6
CASSWDRGKDNSPLHF
TGTGCCAGCAGTTGGGACAGGGGAAAGGATAATTCACCCCTCCACTTT
>TRBV5-1|TRBD2|.|TRBJ2-5
CASSSAGGGRQETQYF
TGCGCCAGCAGCTCGGCAGGCGGGGGGCGTCAAGAGACCCAGTACTTC
>TRBV7-9|.|.|TRBJ2-7
CASSLAGVDEQYF
TGTGCCAGCAGCTTAGCAGGGGTCGACGAGCAGTACTTC
>TRBV11-3|.|.|TRBJ2-1
CASSLGIPLDGEQFF
TGTGCCAGCAGCTTAGGCATCCCACTAGACGGTGAGCAGTTCTTC
>TRBV15|.|.|TRBJ1-3
CATSREAGIGNTIYF
TGTGCCACCAGCAGAGAGGCAGGAATTGGAAACACCATATATTTT
>TRBV5-1|TRBD1|.|TRBJ1-3
CASSPGTGGNTIYF
TGCGCCAGCAGCCCAGGGACAGGTGGAAACACCATATATTTT
>TRBV19|.|.|TRBJ1-2
CASSSDRILNYGYTF
TGTGCCAGTAGCTCGGACAGAATTCTTAACTATGGCTACACCTTC
>TRBV2|TRBD1|few|TRBJ1-5
CASRDRGPGQPQHF
TGTGCCAGCAGGGACAGGGGACCTGGGCAGCCCCAGCATTTT
>TRBV19|.|.|TRBJ1-5
CASSIGSLDQPQHF
TGTGCCAGTAGTATTGGGAGCTTGGATCAGCCCCAGCATTTT
>TRBV6-5|TRBD1|.|TRBJ2-7
CASSYSGTGSYEQYF
TGTGCCAGCAGTTATTCCGGGACAGGGTCCTACGAGCAGTACTTC
>TRBV11-2|.|.|TRBJ2-5
CASKRTGKETQYF
TGTGCCAGCAAAAGGACTGGCAAAGAGACCCAGTACTTC
>TRBV30|.|.|TRBJ2-7
CAWSPSSYEQYF
TGTGCCTGGAGCCCTAGCTCCTACGAGCAGTACTTC
>TRBV19|TRBD1|.|TRBJ2-7
CASSAGTGPYEQYF
TGTGCCAGTAGTGCCGGGACAGGCCCCTACGAGCAGTACTTC
>TRBV5-1|.|.|TRBJ1-4
CASSLARQINEKLFF
TGCGCCAGCAGCTTGGCCAGACAGATTAATGAAAAACTGTTTTTT
>TRBV30|.|.|TRBJ1-6
CAWSVPLRRNSPLHF
TGTGCCTGGAGTGTCCCCCTGCGGCGTAATTCACCCCTCCACTTT
>TRBV21-1|.|.|TRBJ1-5
CASSTRQAYSNQPQHF
TGTGCCAGCAGCACCCGACAGGCATATAGCAATCAGCCCCAGCATTTT
>TRBV5-1|.|.|TRBJ2-1
CASSLDKTYNEQFF
TGCGCCAGCAGCTTGGACAAAACCTACAATGAGCAGTTCTTC
>TRBV15|TRBD2|.|TRBJ2-1
CATSRDKRGAGVNNEQFF
TGTGCCACCAGCAGAGATAAACGTGGTGCGGGAGTCAACAATGAGCAGTTCTTC
>TRBV28|.|.|TRBJ1-2
CASRLQGSPYGYTF
TGTGCCAGCAGACTTCAGGGAAGTCCCTATGGCTACACCTTC
>TRBV30|TRBD1|.|TRBJ1-1
CAWSVWTGAPTEAFF
TGTGCCTGGAGTGTATGGACAGGGGCGCCCACTGAAGCTTTCTTT
>TRBV2|.|.|TRBJ1-3
CASSEGGSSGNTIYF
TGTGCCAGCAGTGAAGGAGGCAGCTCTGGAAACACCATATATTTT
>TRBV7-9|.|.|TRBJ2-5
CASSLNRTQYF
TGTGCCAGCAGCTTAAACAGGACCCAGTACTTC
>TRBV30|.|.|TRBJ2-5
CAWNGQLTGETQYF
TGTGCCTGGAATGGGCAGCTCACGGGGGAGACCCAGTACTTC
>TRBV7-8|TRBD1|.|TRBJ2-3
CASSAKFQGAADTQYF
TGTGCCAGCAGCGCAAAATTCCAGGGGGCAGCAGATACGCAGTATTTT